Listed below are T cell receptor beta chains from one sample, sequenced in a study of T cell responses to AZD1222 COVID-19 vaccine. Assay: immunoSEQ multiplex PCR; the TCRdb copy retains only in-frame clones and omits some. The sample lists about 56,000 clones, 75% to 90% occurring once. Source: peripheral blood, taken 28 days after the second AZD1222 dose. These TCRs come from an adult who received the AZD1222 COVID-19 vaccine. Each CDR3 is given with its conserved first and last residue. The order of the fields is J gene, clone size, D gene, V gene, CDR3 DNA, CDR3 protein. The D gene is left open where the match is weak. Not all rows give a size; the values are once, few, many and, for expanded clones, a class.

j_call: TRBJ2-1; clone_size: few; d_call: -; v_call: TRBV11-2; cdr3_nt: TGTGCCAGCAGCCCACGACCCCTACATGAGCAGTTCTTC; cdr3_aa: CASSPRPLHEQFF
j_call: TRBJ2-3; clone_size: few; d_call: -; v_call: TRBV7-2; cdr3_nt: TGTGCCAGCAGCCTGCTGGACTATTACACAGATACGCAGTATTTT; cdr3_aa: CASSLLDYYTDTQYF
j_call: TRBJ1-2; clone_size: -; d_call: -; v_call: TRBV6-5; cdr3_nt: TGTGCCAGCAGTTACGGGAGGAACTATGGCTACACCTTC; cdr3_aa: CASSYGRNYGYTF
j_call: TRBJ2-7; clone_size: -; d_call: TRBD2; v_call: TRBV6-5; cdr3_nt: TGTGCCAGCAGGTTCTCTAGCGGGGGGAACGAGCAGTACTTC; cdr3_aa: CASRFSSGGNEQYF
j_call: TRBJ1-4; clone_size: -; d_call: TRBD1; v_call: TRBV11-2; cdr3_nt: TGTGCCAGCAGCATTGGGGACAGTTATATTGGAAAACTGTTTTTT; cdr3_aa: CASSIGDSYIGKLFF
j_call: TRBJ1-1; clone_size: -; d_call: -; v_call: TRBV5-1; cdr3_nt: TGCGCCAGCACCTTAGGGAACAACATAATGAACACTGAAGCTTTCTTT; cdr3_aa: CASTLGNNIMNTEAFF
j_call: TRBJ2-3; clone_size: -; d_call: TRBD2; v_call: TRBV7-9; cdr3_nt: TGTGCCAGCACCGGGTTGATGATAGCGGGAGTTAAAGATACGCAGTATTTT; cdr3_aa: CASTGLMIAGVKDTQYF
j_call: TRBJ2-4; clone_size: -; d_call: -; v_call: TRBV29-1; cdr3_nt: TGCAGCGTTGAGGCGGGACCCAAAAACATTCAGTACTTC; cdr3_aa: CSVEAGPKNIQYF
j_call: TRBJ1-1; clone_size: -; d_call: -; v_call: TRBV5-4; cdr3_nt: TGTGCCAGCAGACAGTGGGTAAACACTGAAGCTTTCTTT; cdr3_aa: CASRQWVNTEAFF
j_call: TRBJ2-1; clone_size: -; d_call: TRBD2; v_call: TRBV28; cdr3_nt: TGTGCCAGCAGTTCGACTAGCGGGATTCCCTACAATGAGCAGTTCTTC; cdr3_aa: CASSSTSGIPYNEQFF
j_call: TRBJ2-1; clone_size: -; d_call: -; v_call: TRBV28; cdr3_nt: TGTGCCAGCAGTTTCTGGCCGACTGGAACAAAAAACAATGAGCAGTTCTTC; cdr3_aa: CASSFWPTGTKNNEQFF
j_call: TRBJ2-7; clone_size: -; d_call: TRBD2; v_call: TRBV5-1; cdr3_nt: TGCGCCAGCAGCTTGGTTCCTAGCGGCGTCATGAGCGAGCAGTACTTC; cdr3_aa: CASSLVPSGVMSEQYF
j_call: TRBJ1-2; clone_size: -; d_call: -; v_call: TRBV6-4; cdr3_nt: TGTGCCAGCAGCGTACAGTTCGCTAACTATGGCTACACCTTC; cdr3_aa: CASSVQFANYGYTF
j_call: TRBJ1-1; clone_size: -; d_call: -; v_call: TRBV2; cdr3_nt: TGTGCCAGCAGTGCGGGATACCCGAACACTGAAGCTTTCTTT; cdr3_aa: CASSAGYPNTEAFF
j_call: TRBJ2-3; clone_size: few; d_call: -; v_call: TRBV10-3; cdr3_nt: TGTGCCTCAAGACATTACACGAACACAGATACGCAGTATTTT; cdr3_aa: CASRHYTNTDTQYF
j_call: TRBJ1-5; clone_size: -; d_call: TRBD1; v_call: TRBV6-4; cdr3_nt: TGTGCCAGCAGTGAGTCAGGGGGCCTCAATCAGCCCCAGCATTTT; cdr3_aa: CASSESGGLNQPQHF
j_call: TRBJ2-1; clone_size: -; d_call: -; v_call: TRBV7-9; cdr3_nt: TGTGCCAGCAGCTTACTAGCGTTATACAATGAGCAGTTCTTC; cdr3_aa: CASSLLALYNEQFF
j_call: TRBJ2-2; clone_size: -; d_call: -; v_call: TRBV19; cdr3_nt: TGTGCCAGTAGCTGGGTCTCGTCGAACACCGGGGAGCTGTTTTTT; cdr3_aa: CASSWVSSNTGELFF
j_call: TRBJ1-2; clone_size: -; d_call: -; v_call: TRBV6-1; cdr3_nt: TGTGCCAGCAGTGAAGCTATGGGGGTGGGCTATGGCTACACCTTC; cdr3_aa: CASSEAMGVGYGYTF
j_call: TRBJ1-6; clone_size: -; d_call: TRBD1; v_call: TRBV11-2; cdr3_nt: TGTGCCAGCAGCTCCCGGACAGGGGGTTGGTCACCCCTCCACTTT; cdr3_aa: CASSSRTGGWSPLHF
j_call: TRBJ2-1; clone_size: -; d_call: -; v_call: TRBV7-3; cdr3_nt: TGTGCCAGCAGCTTAGGGCTAGCGCGGCGATACAATGAGCAGTTCTTC; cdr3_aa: CASSLGLARRYNEQFF
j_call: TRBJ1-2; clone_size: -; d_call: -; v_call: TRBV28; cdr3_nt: TGTGCCAGCAGGGGGCTAGGGGGCTACACCTTC; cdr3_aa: CASRGLGGYTF
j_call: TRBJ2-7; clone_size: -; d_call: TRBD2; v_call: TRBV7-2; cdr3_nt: TGTGCCAGCAGCTTCAGGGAGGGGTACGAGCAGTACTTC; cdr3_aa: CASSFREGYEQYF
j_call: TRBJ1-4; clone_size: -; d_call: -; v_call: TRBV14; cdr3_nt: TGTGCCAGCAGCCAAGATTATACGGGTGGGGCGATCACTAATGAAAAACTGTTTTTT; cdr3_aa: CASSQDYTGGAITNEKLFF
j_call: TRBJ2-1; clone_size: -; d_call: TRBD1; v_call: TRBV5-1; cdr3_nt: TGCGCCAGCAGCGGGGGACAGGGGGCAGTTTACAATGAGCAGTTCTTC; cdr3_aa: CASSGGQGAVYNEQFF
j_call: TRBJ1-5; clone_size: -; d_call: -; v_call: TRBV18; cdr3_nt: TGTGCCAGCTCACCATTGGAAGGGCCCCAGCCCCAGCATTTT; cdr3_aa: CASSPLEGPQPQHF
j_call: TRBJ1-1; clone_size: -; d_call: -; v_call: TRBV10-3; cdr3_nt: TGTGCCATCAGTGTTCTCGGGGGGGAAGGGGCTGAAGCTTTCTTT; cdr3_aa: CAISVLGGEGAEAFF
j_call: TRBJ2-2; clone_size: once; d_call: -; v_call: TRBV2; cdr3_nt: TGTGCCAGCAGTGATCTGACTATCACCGGGGAGCTGTTTTTT; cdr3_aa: CASSDLTITGELFF
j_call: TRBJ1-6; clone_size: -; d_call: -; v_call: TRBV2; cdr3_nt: TGTGCCAGCAGCCCTACGGGCAGTAATAATTCACCCCTCCACTTT; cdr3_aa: CASSPTGSNNSPLHF
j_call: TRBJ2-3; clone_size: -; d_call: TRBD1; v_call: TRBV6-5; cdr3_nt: TGTGCCAGTCTTCGGACAGGCAATTTAGGTGCGCAGTATTTT; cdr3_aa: CASLRTGNLGAQYF
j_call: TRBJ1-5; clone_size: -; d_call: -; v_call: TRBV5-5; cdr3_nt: TGTGCCAGCAGCTTCCAGGGGACAACCGGGCAGCCCCAGCATTTT; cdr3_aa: CASSFQGTTGQPQHF
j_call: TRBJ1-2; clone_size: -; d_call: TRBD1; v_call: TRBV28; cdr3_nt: TGTGCCAGCATTCTTAATTGGGGCAGGGGGCAAGGGGACTATGGCTACACCTTC; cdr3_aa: CASILNWGRGQGDYGYTF
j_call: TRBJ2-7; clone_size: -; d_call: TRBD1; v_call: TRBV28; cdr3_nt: TGTGCCAGTCGGACAGGGAATGACGAGCAGTACTTC; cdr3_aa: CASRTGNDEQYF